These 8 T cell receptor beta chains were sequenced from one sample in a study of cytomegalovirus exposure and HLA in healthy donors (dated by TCRdb to between 2016 and 2019). The library was built by means of the immunoSEQ multiplex PCR assay. For the multiplex PCR, a mixture combining 60 forward primers for TCR Vbeta segments and 13 reverse primers for TCR Jbeta segments was used. TCRdb stores this immuneACCESS table with in-frame sequences only. Part of the clones is absent; in the studies checked, under half of the shortfall reflects unresolved V genes, and no reason is known for the rest. The sample yields nearly 110,000 clones; around four fifths were counted once. 6.5% to 8.5% of the sample comes from the top ten. The sample comprised PBMCs. Source of these receptors: a man aged 25 to 40 in good health and CMV-seronegative.

The chain employs TRBV6-6 and TRBJ2-2; TRBD2 aligns across 10 bases. The CDR3 sequence is 16 residues long. Germline V CDR1 and CDR2: MNHNY, SVGAGI (reference sequence). V lost 5 bases to trimming and J lost 1 base; unmatched junction nucleotides: 4. CDR3 DNA sequence: TGTGCCAGCAGTCAAAGGACTAGCGGGAACACCGGGGAGCTGTTTTTT. It codes for CASSQRTSGNTGELFF.

This clone was recorded once. The V call is TRBV2, the J call TRBJ1-2; a weak D match, TRBD1 (6 bases). With 0 bases removed from V and 6 bases from J, the gap between germline ends came to 14 bases. The germline V gene has CDR1 SNHLY and CDR2 FYNNEI. CDR3 length: 15 residues. CDR3: CASSEAGGGTNGYTF. CDR3 coding DNA: TGTGCCAGCAGTGAAGCTGGTGGGGGCACTAATGGCTACACCTTC.

The chain uses TRBV7-3 and TRBJ2-2, with 8 bases identical to TRBD1. The CDR3 contains 16 residues. The V segment lost 4 bases and the J segment 0 bases; nucleotides outside the gene matches: 4. CDR1 is SGHTA and CDR2 is FQGTGA in the germline V gene. The CDR3 DNA reads TGTGCCAGCAGCTCTACAGGGGGAGCGAACACCGGGGAGCTGTTTTTT. It codes for CASSSTGGANTGELFF.

The chain links TRBV4-1 to TRBJ2-2; 9 bases are a match to TRBD2. The germline V gene encodes CDR1 MGHRA and CDR2 YSYEKL. The V segment lost 4 bases and the J segment 8 bases; nucleotides outside the gene matches: 14. The CDR3 is made up of 17 amino acids. The CDR3 bases are TGCGCCAGCAGCCCCGCGCCAGCTAGCGGGGCCCAGGGGGAGCTGTTTTTT. This translates into CASSPAPASGAQGELFF.

V gene TRBV27 combines with J gene TRBJ2-5, with a possible D match to TRBD1 (5 bases). CDR3 length equals 16 residues. Per the germline V gene, CDR1 is MNHEY and CDR2 is SMNVEV (reference sequence). V lost 2 bases to trimming and J lost 9 bases, with 22 bases between them. CDR3: CASSLGPDSTLVAQYF. CDR3 nucleotides: TGTGCCAGCAGTTTAGGCCCCGACAGTACGTTGGTGGCCCAGTACTTC.

The chain carries TRBV5-4 and TRBJ2-1; 11 bases align to TRBD2. CDR3 size: 16 residues. In germline, CDR1 is SGHNT, CDR2 YYREEE (reference sequence). The V segment lost 0 bases and the J segment 8 bases; nucleotides outside the gene matches: 7. CDR3 in amino acids: CASSLALAGGGHEQFF. DNA of the CDR3: TGTGCCAGCAGCTTGGCTCTAGCGGGAGGTGGGCATGAGCAGTTCTTC.

As DNA, the CDR3 is TGTGCCAGCAGGACCACAGGGTCCAAAAACATTCAGTACTTC. Translated, it gives CASRTTGSKNIQYF. The J gene is TRBJ2-4, the V gene TRBV2, with D maybe TRBD1 (6 bases). Germline loops: CDR1 SNHLY, CDR2 FYNNEI. Trimming removed 6 bases at V and 2 bases at J, with 11 bases between. The CDR3 consists of 14 residues.

This rearrangement joins TRBV28 to TRBJ2-5; D is unclear. The V and J ends lost 3 bases and 9 bases respectively, with 11 bases between them. This CDR3 region has 12 residues. Germline loops: CDR1 MDHEN, CDR2 SYDVKM. CDR3 amino acids: CASSFQEHPQYF. For the CDR3, the DNA is TGTGCCAGCAGTTTCCAGGAACACCCCCAGTACTTC.